A single sample gave rise to the 6 T cell receptor beta chains below, sequenced in a study of human T cells and chemical hapten exposure. Noted time point: patch test 1, 2 weeks after DPC sensitization. Treatment described: therapeutic diphenylcyclopropenone sensitization with weekly scalp DPC. TCRdb passed the RACE reads through MiXCR, listing each CDR3 protein once. The sample lists tens of thousands of distinct CDR3 sequences, about 8% seen once, with around 1.5% in the top ten. Here the sequenced sample was whole blood, taken in connection with sensitization to the hapten diphenylcyclopropenone (DPC). The receptor source for this set is a woman in her thirties with alopecia areata. Some clones in this sample may be carry-over from other donors' samples.

To note about this clonotype: A much larger clone lies a single base off, so this may be a read error. The CDR3 does not end in the conserved phenylalanine or tryptophan, so this is likely a read error. J is TRBJ2-7 and V is TRBV6-5; perhaps TRBD2 as D (6 bases). The CDR3 sequence is 15 residues long. Germline V gene sequence: CDR1 MNHEY, CDR2 SVGAGI. V lost 6 bases and J lost 0, with 15 bases in between. The CDR3 loop reads CASRSNSGSSYEQYL. The DNA for the CDR3 is TGTGCCAGCAGGTCTAATAGCGGAAGCTCCTACGAGCAGTACCTC.

This clonotype was seen a few times. The V gene is TRBV3-1, the J gene TRBJ1-1; 10 nucleotides align to TRBD1. The CDR3 contains 15 residues. V lost 4 bases and J lost 5; bases outside the gene matches: 7. CDR1 and CDR2 from the germline V gene are LGHDT and YNNKEL (reference sequence). Here the CDR3 DNA reads TGTGCCAGCAGCCTCGACAGGGGGCCGCGTACTGAAGCTTTCTTT. Translating gives CASSLDRGPRTEAFF.

This clonotype was recorded at least ten times. V and J are TRBV29-1 and TRBJ2-1; possibly TRBD1 or TRBD2 for D (6 bases each). Germline V gene data show CDR1 as SQVTM and CDR2 as ANQGSEA. Trimming shortened V by 3 bases and J by 6 bases, and 15 bases separated the two germline ends. The length of the CDR3 is 14 residues. CDR3 amino acids: CSVDNGGPFNEQFF. DNA for the CDR3: TGCAGCGTTGATAACGGGGGCCCCTTCAATGAGCAGTTCTTC.

This clonotype was counted at least ten times. The chain combines TRBV29-1 with TRBJ1-1; D uncertain. The CDR3 extends over 13 amino acids. Germline V gives CDR1 SQVTM, CDR2 ANQGSEA. Trimming removed 2 bases at V and 4 bases at J, with 11 bases between. For the CDR3, the DNA is TGCAGCGTTGAAAGGCAGGCGAGCACTGAAGCTTTCTTT. It yields the protein CSVERQASTEAFF. The complete variable domain, with remaining parts taken from reference TRBV29-1 and TRBJ1-1, reads SAVISQKPSRDICQRGTSLTIQCQVDSQVTMMFWYRQQPGQSLTLIATANQGSEATYESGFVIDKFPISRPNLTFSTLTVSNMSPEDSSIYLCSVERQASTEAFFGQGTRLTVV.

This clonotype was counted many times. The chain joins TRBV6-4 to TRBJ2-3; TRBD1 matches 9 bases. This CDR3 comprises 15 residues. Germline CDR1 MRHNA, CDR2 SNTAGT. V was clipped by 3 bases and J by 2 bases; unmatched bases: 3. The DNA of the CDR3 is TGTGCCAGCAGTGAAGGACAGGGGCTCACAGATACGCAGTATTTT. Protein sequence: CASSEGQGLTDTQYF.

This clonotype came up many times. V gene TRBV6-5 combines with J gene TRBJ1-6, with 7 nucleotides matching TRBD1. This CDR3 is built from 17 residues. J was trimmed by 6 bases and V by 0 bases; bases with no gene match: 8. The germline CDR1 and CDR2 sequences are MNHEY and SVGAGI. The CDR3 region has the DNA TGTGCCAGCAGTTACTCGAGCAGGGGGTCTCGTAATTCACCCCTCCACTTT. Translated: CASSYSSRGSRNSPLHF.